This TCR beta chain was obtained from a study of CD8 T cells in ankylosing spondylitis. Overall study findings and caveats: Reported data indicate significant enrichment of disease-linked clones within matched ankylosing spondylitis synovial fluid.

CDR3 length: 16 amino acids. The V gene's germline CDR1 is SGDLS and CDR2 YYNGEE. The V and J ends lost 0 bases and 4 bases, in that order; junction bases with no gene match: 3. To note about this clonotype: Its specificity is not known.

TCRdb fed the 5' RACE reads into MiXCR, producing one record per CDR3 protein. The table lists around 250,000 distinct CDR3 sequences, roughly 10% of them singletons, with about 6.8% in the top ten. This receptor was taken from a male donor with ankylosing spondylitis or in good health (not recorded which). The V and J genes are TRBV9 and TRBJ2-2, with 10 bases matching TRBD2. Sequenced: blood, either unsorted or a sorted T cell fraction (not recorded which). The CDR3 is CASSVGLAGVTGELFF. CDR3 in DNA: TGTGCCAGCAGCGTAGGCCTAGCGGGAGTCACCGGGGAGCTGTTTTTT.